The rows below give T cell receptor beta chains drawn from one sample of a study of T cells expressing NK-cell markers. One entry per CDR3 protein, without DNA, is what TCRdb gives after re-calling the 5' RACE reads. Here the sample table reports a few hundred thousand distinct CDR3 sequences. Sequenced material: blood T cells: a sorted CD56 or NKG2C T cell subset, CD4+ or CD8+ T cells, or bulk PBMC T cells (not recorded which). The source of these receptors is a man aged 18-69 years in good health. Both conserved end residues are part of each CDR3.

J	V	CDR3
TRBJ2-2	TRBV12-3/TRBV12-4	CASSPRTGTAGELFF
TRBJ1-4	TRBV5-1	CASRQTGTSNEKLFF
TRBJ2-7	TRBV12-5	CASGATGGLQYF
TRBJ2-3	TRBV3-1	CASSQGASGGWNTQYF
TRBJ2-2	TRBV27	CASRIYGGYPGELFF
TRBJ2-2	TRBV14	CASSPPGQTNTGELFF
TRBJ2-7	TRBV12-3/TRBV12-4	CASSRTRTEQYF
TRBJ2-5	TRBV29-1	CSIAGGRDVTQYF
TRBJ1-2	TRBV11-2	CASSSRFGWVLKGYTF
TRBJ1-5	TRBV6-6	CASNDGVQPQHF
TRBJ1-4	TRBV3-1	CASSQGGLTGEKLFF
TRBJ2-3	TRBV9	CASSPNTGGGWYTQYF
TRBJ2-1	TRBV2	CASMRTSGGYNEQFF
TRBJ1-2	TRBV29-1	CSVARPLDSSYGYTF
TRBJ2-2	TRBV6-5	CASSYLAGSSTGELFF
TRBJ1-2	TRBV20-1	CSASPNPNYGYTF
TRBJ2-7	TRBV20-1	CSAGDRGGVSPYEQYF
TRBJ2-2	TRBV18	CASSPKAAVGLVGELFF
TRBJ1-3	TRBV11-2	CASSLARTAQDTIYF
TRBJ2-5	TRBV28	CASSTPPGTQYF
TRBJ2-7	TRBV5-1	CASKRYAQLGSGIYEQYF
TRBJ1-5	TRBV20-1	CSAKQVMNQPQHF
TRBJ2-3	TRBV11-2	CASSPGTGGWGEYF
TRBJ2-1	TRBV28	CASSSLWDRGRHEQFF
TRBJ1-4	TRBV7-6	CASSDRGSEKLFF
TRBJ1-2	TRBV10-3	CAISRQVSLYGYTF
TRBJ1-2	TRBV5-1	CASTLAVGSNYGYTF
TRBJ2-3	TRBV19	CASKNSFADTQYF
TRBJ2-7	TRBV7-2	CASSLAPAGGGYEQYF
TRBJ2-7	TRBV12-3/TRBV12-4	CASSRTSGGVEQYF
TRBJ2-1	TRBV30	CAWSAGGNTGGVYNEQFF
TRBJ2-7	TRBV28	CASSSPHWDGYEQYF
TRBJ2-7	TRBV12-3/TRBV12-4	CASRHQGRSEQYF
TRBJ2-5	TRBV6-5	CASSYSTGVRLETQYF
TRBJ2-3	TRBV28	CASSFRGRRSTDTQYF
TRBJ2-1	TRBV5-1	CASSSEPQSDYNEQFF
TRBJ2-1	TRBV19	CASSRAWGGSNEQFF
TRBJ2-7	TRBV12-3/TRBV12-4	CASSSYLAGPNF
TRBJ2-7	TRBV2	CASSFGGALGEQYF
TRBJ2-3	TRBV3-1	CASIGRRTDTQYF
TRBJ2-2	TRBV6-1	CASQQRGYTGELFF
TRBJ2-1	TRBV9	CASSVGGGVGTYNEQFF
TRBJ1-6	TRBV3-1	CASSQGDRDNSPLHF
TRBJ2-2	TRBV5-1	CASSLDARVVTGELFF
TRBJ1-1	TRBV7-2	CASSLGHGQYTEAFF
TRBJ2-7	TRBV10-3	CAITGTSGFSEQYF
TRBJ1-1	TRBV5-1	CASSRDRGLGAFF
TRBJ2-1	TRBV12-3/TRBV12-4	CASSQLAGAYNEQFF